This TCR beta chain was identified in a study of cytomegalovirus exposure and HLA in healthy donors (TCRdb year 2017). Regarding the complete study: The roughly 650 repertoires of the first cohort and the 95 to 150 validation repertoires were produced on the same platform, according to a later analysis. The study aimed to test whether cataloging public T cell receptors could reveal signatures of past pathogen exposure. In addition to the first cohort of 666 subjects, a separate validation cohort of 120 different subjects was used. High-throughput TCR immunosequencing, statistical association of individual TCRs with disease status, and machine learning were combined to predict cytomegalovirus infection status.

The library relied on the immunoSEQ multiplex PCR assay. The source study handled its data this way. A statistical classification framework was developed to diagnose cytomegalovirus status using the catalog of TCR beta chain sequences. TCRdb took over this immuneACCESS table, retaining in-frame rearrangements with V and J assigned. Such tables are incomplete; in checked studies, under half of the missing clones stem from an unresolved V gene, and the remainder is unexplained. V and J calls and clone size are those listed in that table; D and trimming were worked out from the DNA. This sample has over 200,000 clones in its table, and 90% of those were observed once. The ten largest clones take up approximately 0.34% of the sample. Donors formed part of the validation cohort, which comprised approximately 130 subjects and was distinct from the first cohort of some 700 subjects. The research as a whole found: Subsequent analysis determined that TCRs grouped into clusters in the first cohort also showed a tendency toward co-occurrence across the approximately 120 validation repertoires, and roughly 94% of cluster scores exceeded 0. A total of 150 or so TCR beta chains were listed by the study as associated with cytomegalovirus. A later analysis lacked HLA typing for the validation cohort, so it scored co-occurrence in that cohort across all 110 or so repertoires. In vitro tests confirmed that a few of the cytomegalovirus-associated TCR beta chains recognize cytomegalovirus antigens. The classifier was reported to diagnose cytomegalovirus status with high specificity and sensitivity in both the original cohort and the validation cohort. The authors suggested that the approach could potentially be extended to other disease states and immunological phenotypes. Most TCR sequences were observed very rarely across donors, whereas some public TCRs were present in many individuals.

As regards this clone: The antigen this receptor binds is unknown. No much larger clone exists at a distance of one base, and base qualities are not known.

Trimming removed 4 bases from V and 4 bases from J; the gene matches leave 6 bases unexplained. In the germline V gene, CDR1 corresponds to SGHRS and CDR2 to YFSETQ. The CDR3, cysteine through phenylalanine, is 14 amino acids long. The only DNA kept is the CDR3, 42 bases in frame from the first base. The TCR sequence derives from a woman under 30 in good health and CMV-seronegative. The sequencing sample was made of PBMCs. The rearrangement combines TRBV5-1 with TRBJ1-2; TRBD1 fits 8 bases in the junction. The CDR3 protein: CASSAATGGYGYTF. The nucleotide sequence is TGCGCCAGCAGCGCAGCAACAGGGGGCTATGGCTACACCTTC.